This T cell receptor (beta chain) was captured in a study of blood T cell repertoires in COVID-19. Recovery among Cohort 3 donors was established by two negative PCRs, clearance, or symptom resolution. With 5 bases removed from V and 7 bases from J, the gap between germline ends came to 9 bases. This CDR3 is 12 amino acids long. CDR1 and CDR2 (germline): LNHDA, SQIVND (reference sequence). Sequencing used immunoSEQ multiplex PCR; TCRdb keeps in-frame clones, though not all of them. Seen here are over 300,000 clones, 80% to 90% observed once, and the top ten hold 2.2%. The receptor comes from a man between 25 and 39 years old who had recovered from COVID-19. V and J are TRBV19 and TRBJ1-3; the D is unclear. Specimen: PBMCs or T cells enriched from blood (not recorded which). This CDR3 is CASSPPGNTIYF. Here the CDR3 DNA reads TGTGCCAGTAGTCCACCGGGGAACACCATATATTTT.